This paragraph covers one T cell receptor beta chain sequence. Its antigen is not identified. Time point noted: persistent/refractory GD, antithyroid drugs over 5 years with positive TRAb. PBMCs provided the RNA from which the TCR library was made. Recruitment took place at an endocrinology department in Xi'an, China. This sample stems from a study of regulatory T cells in long-lasting Graves disease. Findings of the study overall: Between persistent patients, more than 2,500 public clonotypes were shared, exceeding the 966 shared between new patients.

Trimming left V 3 bases short and J 0 bases short, with 11 bases between. Germline values: CDR1 LNHDA, CDR2 SQIVND (reference sequence). The CDR3 contains 15 residues. CDR3 regions were amplified by Arm-PCR using iRepertoire HTBI primers to build TCR beta libraries. A single record per CDR3 protein comes from TCRdb applying MiXCR to the multiplex PCR reads. The sample consists of about 460,000 distinct CDR3 sequences, about 20% of them appearing once. The specimen comprised peripheral blood mononuclear cells (PBMCs), sampled when the disease was refractory, from a patient treated with antithyroid drugs. The chain carries TRBV19 and TRBJ1-1, with a possible D match to TRBD1 (5 bases). The receptor comes from a female donor with Graves disease. The CDR3 region is CASSIGLQVNTEAFF. DNA of the CDR3: TGTGCCAGTAGTATTGGGTTACAGGTGAACACTGAAGCTTTCTTT.